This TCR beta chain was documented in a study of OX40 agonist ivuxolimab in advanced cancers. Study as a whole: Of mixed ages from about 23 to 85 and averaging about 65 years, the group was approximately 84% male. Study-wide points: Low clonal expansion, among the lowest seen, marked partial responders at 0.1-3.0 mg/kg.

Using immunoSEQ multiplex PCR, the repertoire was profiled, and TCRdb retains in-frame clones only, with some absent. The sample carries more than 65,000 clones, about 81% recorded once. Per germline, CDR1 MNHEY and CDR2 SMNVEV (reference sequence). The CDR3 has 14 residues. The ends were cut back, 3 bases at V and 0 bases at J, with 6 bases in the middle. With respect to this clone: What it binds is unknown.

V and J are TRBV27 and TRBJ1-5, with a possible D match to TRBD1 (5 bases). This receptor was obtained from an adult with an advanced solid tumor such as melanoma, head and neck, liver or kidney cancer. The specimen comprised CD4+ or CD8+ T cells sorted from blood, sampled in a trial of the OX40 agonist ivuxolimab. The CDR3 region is CASSLGDSNQPQHF. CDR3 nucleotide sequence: TGTGCCAGCAGTTTGGGGGATAGCAATCAGCCCCAGCATTTT.